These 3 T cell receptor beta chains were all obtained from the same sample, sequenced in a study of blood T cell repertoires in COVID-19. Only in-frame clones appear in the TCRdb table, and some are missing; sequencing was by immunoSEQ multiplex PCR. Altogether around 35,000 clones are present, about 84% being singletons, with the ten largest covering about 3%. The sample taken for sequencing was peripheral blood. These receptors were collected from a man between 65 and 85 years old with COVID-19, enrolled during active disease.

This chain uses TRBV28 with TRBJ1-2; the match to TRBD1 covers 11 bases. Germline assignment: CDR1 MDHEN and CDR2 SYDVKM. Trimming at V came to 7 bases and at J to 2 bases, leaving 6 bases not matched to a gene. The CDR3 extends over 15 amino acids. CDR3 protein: CASIPGTGGNYGYTF. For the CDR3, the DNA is TGTGCCAGCATTCCGGGGACAGGGGGGAACTATGGCTACACCTTC.

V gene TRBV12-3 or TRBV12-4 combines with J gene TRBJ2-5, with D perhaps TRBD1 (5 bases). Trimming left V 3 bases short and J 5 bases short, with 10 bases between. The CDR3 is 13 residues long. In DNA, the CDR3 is TGTGCCAGCAGTTTGCAGGGTTCGGAGACCCAGTACTTC. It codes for CASSLQGSETQYF.

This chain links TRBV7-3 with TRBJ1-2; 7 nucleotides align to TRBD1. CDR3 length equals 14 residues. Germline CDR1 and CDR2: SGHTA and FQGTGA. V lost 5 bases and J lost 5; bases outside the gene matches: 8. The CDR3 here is CASSPRTGLYGYTF. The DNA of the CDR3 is TGTGCCAGCAGCCCCCGGACAGGTCTATATGGCTACACCTTC.